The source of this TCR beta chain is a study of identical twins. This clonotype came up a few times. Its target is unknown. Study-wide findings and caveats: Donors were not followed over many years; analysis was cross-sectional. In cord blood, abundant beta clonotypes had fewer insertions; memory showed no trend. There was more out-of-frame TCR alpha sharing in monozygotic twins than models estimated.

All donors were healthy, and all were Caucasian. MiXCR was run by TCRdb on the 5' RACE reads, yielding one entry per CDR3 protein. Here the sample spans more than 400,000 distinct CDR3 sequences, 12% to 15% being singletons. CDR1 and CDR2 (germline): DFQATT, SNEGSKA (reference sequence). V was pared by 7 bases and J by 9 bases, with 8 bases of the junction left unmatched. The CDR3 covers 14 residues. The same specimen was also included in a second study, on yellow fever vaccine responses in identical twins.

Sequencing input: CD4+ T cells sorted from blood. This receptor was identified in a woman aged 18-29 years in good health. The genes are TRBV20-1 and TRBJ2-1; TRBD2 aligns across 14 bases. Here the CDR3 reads CSGLGLAGGIEQFF. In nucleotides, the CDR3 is TGCAGTGGTCTTGGACTAGCGGGGGGAATTGAGCAGTTCTTC.